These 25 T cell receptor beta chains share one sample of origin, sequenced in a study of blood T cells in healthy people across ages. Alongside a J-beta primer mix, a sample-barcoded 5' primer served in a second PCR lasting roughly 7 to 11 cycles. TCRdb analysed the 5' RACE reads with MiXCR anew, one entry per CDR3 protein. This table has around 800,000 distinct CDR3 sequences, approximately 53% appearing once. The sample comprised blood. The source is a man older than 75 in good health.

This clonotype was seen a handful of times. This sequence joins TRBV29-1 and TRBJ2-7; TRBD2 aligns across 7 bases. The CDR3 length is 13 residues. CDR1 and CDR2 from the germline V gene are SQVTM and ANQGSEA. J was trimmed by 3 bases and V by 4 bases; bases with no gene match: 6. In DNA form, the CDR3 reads TGCAGCGTTGGTGGACTAGAGGACTACGAGCAGTACTTC. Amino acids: CSVGGLEDYEQYF.

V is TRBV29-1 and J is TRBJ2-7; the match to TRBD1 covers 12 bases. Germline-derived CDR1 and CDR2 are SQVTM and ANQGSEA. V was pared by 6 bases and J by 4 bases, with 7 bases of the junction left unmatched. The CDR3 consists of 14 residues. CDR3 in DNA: TGCAGCGTCGGGGGGACAGGGGGCAATTACGAGCAGTACTTC. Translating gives CSVGGTGGNYEQYF.

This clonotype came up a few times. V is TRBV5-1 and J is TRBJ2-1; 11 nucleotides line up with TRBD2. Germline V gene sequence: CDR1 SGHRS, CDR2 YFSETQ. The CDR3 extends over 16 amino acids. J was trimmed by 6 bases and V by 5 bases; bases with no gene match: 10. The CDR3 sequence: CASRLTSGDRGNEQFF. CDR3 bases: TGCGCCAGCAGGTTGACTAGCGGGGACCGGGGCAATGAGCAGTTCTTC.

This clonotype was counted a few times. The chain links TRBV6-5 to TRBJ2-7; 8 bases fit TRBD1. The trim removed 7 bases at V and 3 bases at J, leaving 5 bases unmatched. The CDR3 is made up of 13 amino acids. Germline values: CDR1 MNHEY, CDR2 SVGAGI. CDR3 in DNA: TGTGCCAGCACCAGGGGGCGCGACTACGAGCAGTACTTC. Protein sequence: CASTRGRDYEQYF.

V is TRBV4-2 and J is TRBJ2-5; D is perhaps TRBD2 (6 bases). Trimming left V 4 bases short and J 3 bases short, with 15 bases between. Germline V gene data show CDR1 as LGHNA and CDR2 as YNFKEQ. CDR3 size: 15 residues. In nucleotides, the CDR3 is TGTGCCAGCAGCCGACTAGGTGACGGAGAAGAGACCCAGTACTTC. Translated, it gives CASSRLGDGEETQYF.

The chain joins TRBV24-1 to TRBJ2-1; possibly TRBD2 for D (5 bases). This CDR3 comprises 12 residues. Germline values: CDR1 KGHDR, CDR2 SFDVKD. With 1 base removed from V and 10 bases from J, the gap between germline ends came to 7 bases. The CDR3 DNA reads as TGTGCCACCAGTGATTTCACGGGAGAGCAGTTCTTC. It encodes CATSDFTGEQFF.

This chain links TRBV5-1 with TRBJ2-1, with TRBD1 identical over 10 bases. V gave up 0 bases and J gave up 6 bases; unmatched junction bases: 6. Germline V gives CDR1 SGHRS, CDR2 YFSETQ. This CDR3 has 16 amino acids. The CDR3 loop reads CASSLGRWTGGNEQFF. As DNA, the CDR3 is TGCGCCAGCAGCTTGGGGAGGTGGACAGGGGGCAATGAGCAGTTCTTC.

The CDR3: CSVRPGGDQPQHF. The CDR3 coding sequence is TGCAGCGTCCGACCGGGGGGTGATCAGCCCCAGCATTTT. This chain joins TRBV29-1 and TRBJ1-5, with D perhaps matching TRBD1 (5 bases). Germline V gene sequence: CDR1 SQVTM, CDR2 ANQGSEA. V lost 6 bases to trimming and J lost 5 bases, with 14 bases between them. The CDR3 loop spans 13 amino acids.

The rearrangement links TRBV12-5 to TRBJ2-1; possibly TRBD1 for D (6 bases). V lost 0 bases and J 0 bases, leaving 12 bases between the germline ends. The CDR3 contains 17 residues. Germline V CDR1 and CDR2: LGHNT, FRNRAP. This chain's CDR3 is CASGLVLGGRSYNEQFF. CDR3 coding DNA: TGTGCTAGTGGTTTGGTACTTGGGGGCCGCTCCTACAATGAGCAGTTCTTC.

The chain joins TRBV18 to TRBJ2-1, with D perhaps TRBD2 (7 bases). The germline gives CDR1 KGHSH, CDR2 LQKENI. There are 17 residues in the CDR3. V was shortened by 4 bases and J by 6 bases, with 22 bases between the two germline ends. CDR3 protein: CASSLLTTGTGGNEQFF. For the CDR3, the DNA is TGTGCCAGCTCACTTCTTACAACAGGGACGGGGGGCAATGAGCAGTTCTTC.

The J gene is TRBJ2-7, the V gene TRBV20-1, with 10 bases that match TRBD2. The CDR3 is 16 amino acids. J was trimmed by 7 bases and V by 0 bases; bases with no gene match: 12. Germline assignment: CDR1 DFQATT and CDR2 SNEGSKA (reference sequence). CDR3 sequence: CSARDRASGSRHEQYF. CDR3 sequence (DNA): TGCAGTGCTAGAGATCGTGCTAGCGGGAGTAGGCATGAGCAGTACTTC.

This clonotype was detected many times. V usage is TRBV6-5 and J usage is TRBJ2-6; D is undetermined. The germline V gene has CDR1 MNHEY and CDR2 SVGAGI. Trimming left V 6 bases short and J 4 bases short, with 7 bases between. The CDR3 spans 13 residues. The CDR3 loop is CASRGVGANVLTF. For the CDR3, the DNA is TGTGCCAGCAGAGGCGTCGGGGCCAACGTCCTGACTTTC.

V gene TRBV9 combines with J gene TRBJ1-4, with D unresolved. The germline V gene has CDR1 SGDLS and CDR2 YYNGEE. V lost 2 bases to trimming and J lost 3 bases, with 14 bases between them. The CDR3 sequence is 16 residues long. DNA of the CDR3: TGTGCCAGCAGCGTCTCCCTCGGGAATGCTAATGAAAAACTGTTTTTT. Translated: CASSVSLGNANEKLFF.

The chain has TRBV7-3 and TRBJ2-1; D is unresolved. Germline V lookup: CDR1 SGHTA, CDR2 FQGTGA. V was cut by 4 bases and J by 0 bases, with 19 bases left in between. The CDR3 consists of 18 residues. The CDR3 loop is CASSYEPRTIASYNEQFF. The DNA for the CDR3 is TGTGCCAGCAGCTACGAACCGCGGACGATTGCCTCCTACAATGAGCAGTTCTTC. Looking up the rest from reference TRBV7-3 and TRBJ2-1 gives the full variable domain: GAGVSQTPSNKVTEKGKYVELRCDPISGHTALYWYRQSLGQGPEFLIYFQGTGAADDSGLPNDRFFAVRPEGSVSTLKIQRTERGDSAVYLCASSYEPRTIASYNEQFFGPGTRLTVL.

The CDR3 coding sequence is TGTGCCATCACCTCGGCCCAGAACTATGGCTACACCTTC. Translating gives CAITSAQNYGYTF. V is TRBV10-3 and J is TRBJ1-2; the D is unclear. V lost 7 bases to trimming and J lost 2 bases, with 11 bases between them. The CDR3 totals 13 residues. Germline CDR1 ENHRY, CDR2 SYGVKD.

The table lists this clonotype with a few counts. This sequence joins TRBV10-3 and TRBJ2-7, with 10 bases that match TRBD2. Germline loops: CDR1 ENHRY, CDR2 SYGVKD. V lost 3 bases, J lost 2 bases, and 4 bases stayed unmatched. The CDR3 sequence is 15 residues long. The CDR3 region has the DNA TGTGCCATCAGTGACGAACTAGCGGGACCCTACGAGCAGTACTTC. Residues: CAISDELAGPYEQYF.

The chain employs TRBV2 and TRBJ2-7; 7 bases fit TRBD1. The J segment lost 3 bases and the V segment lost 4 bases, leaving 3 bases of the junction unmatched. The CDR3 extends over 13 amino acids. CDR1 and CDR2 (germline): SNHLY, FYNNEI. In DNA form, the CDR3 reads TGTGCCAGCAGTGCCGGGACAGTCTACGAGCAGTACTTC. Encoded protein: CASSAGTVYEQYF.

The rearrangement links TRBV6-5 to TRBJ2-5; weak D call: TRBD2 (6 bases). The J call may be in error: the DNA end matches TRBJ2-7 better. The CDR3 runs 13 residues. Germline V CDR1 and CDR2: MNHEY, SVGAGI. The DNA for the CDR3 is TGTGCCAGCAGTTACTCCCCCGGGAGCGAGCAGTACTTC. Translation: CASSYSPGSEQYF.

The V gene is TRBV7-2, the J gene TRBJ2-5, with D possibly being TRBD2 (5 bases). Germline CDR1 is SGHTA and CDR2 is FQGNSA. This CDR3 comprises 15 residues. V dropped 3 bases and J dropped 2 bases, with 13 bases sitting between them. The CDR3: CASSFMSGNQETQYF. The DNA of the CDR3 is TGTGCCAGCAGCTTTATGAGCGGAAATCAAGAGACCCAGTACTTC. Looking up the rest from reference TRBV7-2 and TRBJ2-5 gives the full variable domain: GAGVSQSPSNKVTEKGKDVELRCDPISGHTALYWYRQSLGQGLEFLIYFQGNSAPDKSGLPSDRFSAERTGGSVSTLTIQRTQQEDSAVYLCASSFMSGNQETQYFGPGTRLLVL.

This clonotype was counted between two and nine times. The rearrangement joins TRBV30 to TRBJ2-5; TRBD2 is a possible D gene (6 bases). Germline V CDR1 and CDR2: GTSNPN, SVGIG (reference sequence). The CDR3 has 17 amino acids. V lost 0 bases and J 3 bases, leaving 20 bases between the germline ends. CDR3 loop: CAWSVYRSTGGKETQYF. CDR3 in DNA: TGTGCCTGGAGTGTATACAGGTCAACCGGAGGGAAAGAGACCCAGTACTTC.

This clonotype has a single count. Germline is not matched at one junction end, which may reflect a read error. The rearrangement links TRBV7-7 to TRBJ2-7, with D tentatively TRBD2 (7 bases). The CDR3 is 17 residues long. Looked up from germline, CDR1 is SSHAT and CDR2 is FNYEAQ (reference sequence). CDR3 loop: CASSLGGVGGQPYEQYF. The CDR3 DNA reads TGTGCTAGCAGCTTAGGGGGGGTTGGCGGACAGCCCTACGAGCAGTACTTC. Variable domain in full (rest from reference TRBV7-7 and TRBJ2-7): GAGVSQSPRYKVTKRGQDVTLRCDPISSHATLYWYQQALGQGPEFLTYFNYEAQPDKSGLPSDRFSAERPEGSISTLTIQRTEQRDSAMYRCASSLGGVGGQPYEQYFGPGTRLTVT.

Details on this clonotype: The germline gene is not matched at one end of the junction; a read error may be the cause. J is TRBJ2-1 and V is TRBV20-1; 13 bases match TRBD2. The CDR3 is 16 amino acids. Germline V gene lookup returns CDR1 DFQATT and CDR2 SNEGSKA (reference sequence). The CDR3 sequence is CSALYTSGRAFNEQFF. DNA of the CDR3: TGCAGTGCCCTATATACTAGCGGGAGGGCCTTCAATGAGCAGTTCTTT.

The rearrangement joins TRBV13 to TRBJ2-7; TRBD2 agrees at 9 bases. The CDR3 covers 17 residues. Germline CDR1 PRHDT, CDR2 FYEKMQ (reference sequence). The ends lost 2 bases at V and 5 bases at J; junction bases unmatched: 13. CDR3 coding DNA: TGTGCCAGCAGCTTACGGAGACTAGCGGACAAAGACCACGAGCAGTACTTC. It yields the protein CASSLRRLADKDHEQYF.

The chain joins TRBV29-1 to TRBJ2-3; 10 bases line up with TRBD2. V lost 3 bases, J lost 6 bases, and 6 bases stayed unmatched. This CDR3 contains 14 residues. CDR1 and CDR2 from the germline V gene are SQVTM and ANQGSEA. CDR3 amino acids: CSVDASGSVDTQYF. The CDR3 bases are TGCAGCGTTGATGCTAGCGGGAGTGTGGATACGCAGTATTTT.

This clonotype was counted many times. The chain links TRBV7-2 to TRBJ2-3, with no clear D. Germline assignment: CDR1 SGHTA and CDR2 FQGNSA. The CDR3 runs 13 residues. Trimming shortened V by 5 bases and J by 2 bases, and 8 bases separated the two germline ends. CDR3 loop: CASSTPNTDTQYF. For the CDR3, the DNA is TGTGCCAGCAGCACCCCAAACACAGATACGCAGTATTTT.